The entry below gives a single T cell receptor (beta chain) sequence along with its context. No antigen is known for it. What was sequenced were expressed TCRB transcripts, since all of the isolated RNA had been reverse transcribed. Around 3.5 million reads on average were seen across naive, central memory and regulatory T cell samples. Here immunoSEQ multiplex PCR was the method, and the copy in TCRdb shows in-frame clones only, minus some. The data show roughly 500,000 clones, 30% seen once. The CDR3 runs to 15 residues. CDR1 is SGHRS, CDR2 YFSETQ, per germline. V was clipped by 4 bases and J by 7 bases; unmatched bases: 9. Markers CD45RO/CCR7/CD25/CD127/CD95/CD27 served to sort CD4+ naive, central memory, regulatory and stem cell-like memory cells. In all sorted populations, purity surpassed 95%. This specimen comes from a study of beta chain features in type 1 diabetes. Findings and caveats of the study: Patients with Type 1 diabetes showed moderately but significantly shorter TCRB CDR3s in all four CD4+ subsets.

This clonotype originated in a man in his late teens or twenties in good health. The sample comprised naive CD4+ T cells from blood. V gene TRBV5-1 combines with J gene TRBJ2-1; 9 nucleotides match TRBD1. The CDR3 coding sequence is TGCGCCAGCAGCACTATGACCGGGACAGGGAATGAGCAGTTCTTC. This codes for CASSTMTGTGNEQFF.